In this sample, the clone carrying this T cell receptor beta chain turned up a few times. Its antigen is as yet unknown. The record originates from a study of blood T cells in healthy people across ages. Study observations and caveats: Those diversity estimates obtained from one million T cells were thought to be underestimates.

Peripheral blood from each donor was collected in a volume of approximately 9.5 milliliters. Per the germline V gene, CDR1 is SGHRS and CDR2 is YFSETQ. The trim removed 0 bases at V and 9 bases at J, leaving 6 bases unmatched. CDR3 length: 16 residues. Combining a sample-barcoded 5' primer with a J-beta primer mix, a second PCR ran for about 7 to 11 cycles. A 12-random-nucleotide template-switch adaptor tagged each cDNA molecule. TCRdb independently ran MiXCR on the 5' RACE reads; one entry per CDR3 protein. Found here are approximately 1.5 million distinct CDR3 sequences, approximately 42% of them singletons; the top ten hold 4%.

This clonotype originated in a woman younger than 35 in good health. The sequencing sample was made of blood. J is TRBJ2-1 and V is TRBV5-1; the match to TRBD2 covers 13 bases. CDR3 nucleotide sequence: TGCGCCAGCAGCTTGGGACTAGCGGGGGGTCTTGGTGAGCAGTTCTTC. It encodes CASSLGLAGGLGEQFF.